This TCR beta chain emerged from a study of lymphopenia after photon versus proton radiotherapy. V lost 0 bases to trimming and J lost 2 bases, with 8 bases between them. Per germline, CDR1 MNHNS and CDR2 SASEGT. The CDR3 is 14 amino acids. Points from the study as a whole: Post-nadir TCR diversity decline inversely tracked overall survival among those who died. Post-nadir diversity loss with photons came from oligoclonal expansion, particularly CD8+ Temra cells.

This clone was counted a single time. Its target is unknown. Repertoires were generated with immunoSEQ multiplex PCR, while TCRdb's copy carries only in-frame clones and drops some. The sample gives about 7,500 clones, approximately 86% of which show up once; approximately 3% is in the top ten. This sequence joins TRBV6-1 and TRBJ2-7; D call uncertain. This TCR was sampled from a woman aged 70 to 79 with pancreatic cancer. This material consisted of peripheral blood, taken from a patient treated with photon-based radiotherapy. CDR3 region: CASSEAFPPYEQYF. CDR3 bases: TGTGCCAGCAGTGAAGCGTTCCCACCCTACGAGCAGTACTTC.